This T cell receptor beta chain was captured by sequencing in a study of Graves' ophthalmopathy and Graves' hyperthyroidism. Overall study results and limits: The study's model predicted ophthalmopathy progression at about 71% sensitivity and 72% to 85% specificity.

There are a few counts of this clonotype. Its antigen is undetermined. Amplified material comprised TCR beta CDR3 regions derived from RNA transcripts. Scientists carried out first-round RT-PCR using HTBI primers and then a second-round multiplex PCR. TCRdb reprocessed the multiplex PCR reads with MiXCR, giving one entry per CDR3 protein. Seen here are hundreds of thousands of distinct CDR3 sequences, roughly 15% observed once, and the top ten hold around 7%. Looked up from germline, CDR1 is SGHNT and CDR2 is YYREEE (reference sequence). This CDR3 spans 13 amino acids. V lost 0 bases to trimming and J lost 9 bases; unmatched junction nucleotides: 6. Cases classed as stable hyperthyroidism had no ophthalmopathy within 18 months of follow-up. Hyperthyroidism patients, all newly diagnosed, had under 2 months' duration and ages of 18 to 65. Physicians reached a diagnosis by relying on clinical symptoms, serum thyroxine, TRAb, thyroid ultrasound and orbital computed tomography.

This TCR was recovered from a woman in her late teens or twenties with stable Graves' hyperthyroidism. V and J are TRBV5-4 and TRBJ2-7; 7 positions match TRBD1. Sequencing was carried out using peripheral blood. The chain's CDR3 is CASSLDQSGGQYF. The CDR3, as DNA: TGTGCCAGCAGCTTGGACCAATCAGGGGGGCAGTACTTC.